These 13 T cell receptor beta chains share one sample of origin, sequenced in a study of graft-versus-host responses after intestinal transplantation. Intraepithelial and lamina propria lymphocytes were isolated from graft specimens. TCRdb's table, derived via immunoSEQ multiplex PCR, lists solely in-frame clones and lacks some. The sample has approximately 14,000 clones, roughly 69% seen once; the top ten hold 7% to 9%. Sequencing used ileum tissue, obtained just under 700 days after intestinal transplantation. These receptors all stem from a human patient who received an intestinal transplant, so some T cells may come from the graft donor.

The J gene is TRBJ2-5, the V gene TRBV9, with 12 bases matching TRBD2. Germline loops: CDR1 SGDLS, CDR2 YYNGEE. V lost 4 bases, J lost 4 bases, and 11 bases stayed unmatched. The CDR3 spans 17 residues. CDR3 residues: CASSLRTSGALSETQYF. CDR3 sequence (DNA): TGTGCCAGCAGCCTCAGGACTAGCGGGGCCCTGTCAGAGACCCAGTACTTC.

V is TRBV19 and J is TRBJ1-2, with TRBD1 identical over 10 bases. The germline CDR1 and CDR2 sequences are LNHDA and SQIVND (reference sequence). V lost 5 bases to trimming and J lost 4 bases; unmatched junction nucleotides: 7. The CDR3 covers 15 residues. CDR3 sequence: CASSPGQGYSYGYTF. The CDR3 DNA follows: TGTGCCAGTAGTCCGGGACAGGGGTATAGCTATGGCTACACCTTC. Full variable domain (missing parts from reference TRBV19 and TRBJ1-2): DGGITQSPKYLFRKEGQNVTLSCEQNLNHDAMYWYRQDPGQGLRLIYYSQIVNDFQKGDIAEGYSVSREKKESFPLTVTSAQKNPTAFYLCASSPGQGYSYGYTFGSGTRLTVV.

The DNA of the CDR3 is TGTGCCAGCAGTTTAGAGCTAGCGGGTTACAATGAGCAGTTCTTC. Protein: CASSLELAGYNEQFF. The genes are TRBV27 and TRBJ2-1; TRBD2 agrees at 8 bases. The CDR3 contains 15 residues. V dropped 2 bases and J dropped 4; count of bases not matched to a gene: 4. Per the germline V gene, CDR1 is MNHEY and CDR2 is SMNVEV (reference sequence).

The rearrangement uses TRBV19 and TRBJ1-3, with D unclear. V lost 7 bases and J 0 bases, leaving 16 bases between the germline ends. Germline V gene data show CDR1 as LNHDA and CDR2 as SQIVND (reference sequence). The CDR3 extends over 16 amino acids. The chain's CDR3 is CASTSPIGGSGNTIYF. The DNA for the CDR3 is TGTGCCAGTACTAGCCCGATTGGTGGCTCTGGAAACACCATATATTTT.

This clone has a handful of counts. V is TRBV12-5 and J is TRBJ1-6; D is uncertain. Trimming stripped 5 bases from V and 0 bases from J, with 8 bases between. CDR1 is LGHNT and CDR2 is FRNRAP in the germline V gene. The CDR3 covers 15 residues. The CDR3 DNA reads as TGTGCTAGTGGTCTACTGAGCTCCTATAATTCACCCCTCCACTTT. Amino acid sequence: CASGLLSSYNSPLHF.

This clone was recorded only once. The V gene is TRBV18, the J gene TRBJ2-3; a possible D gene is TRBD1 (6 bases). CDR1 KGHSH and CDR2 LQKENI come from the germline V gene. The V gene lost 6 bases and the J gene lost 0 bases, with 10 bases spanning the gap. The CDR3 extends over 14 amino acids. The CDR3 is CASSPTGSTDTQYF. In DNA, the CDR3 is TGTGCCAGCTCCCCCACAGGGAGCACAGATACGCAGTATTTT.

The V call is TRBV6-1, the J call TRBJ1-5; TRBD1 is a possible D gene (6 bases). This CDR3 has 15 amino acids. Trimming removed 6 bases from V and 6 bases from J, with 18 bases in between. From germline, CDR1 is MNHNS and CDR2 SASEGT. The CDR3 nucleotides are TGTGCCAGCAGCCCCTTGTTACAGGGCTTTCAGCCCCAGCATTTT. It encodes CASSPLLQGFQPQHF.

This clone was detected once. The genes are TRBV4-1 and TRBJ2-7; 8 nucleotides align to TRBD1. After removal of 1 base from V and 7 bases from J, the junction contained 6 bases not matched to a gene. This CDR3 region has 14 residues. Germline V gives CDR1 MGHRA, CDR2 YSYEKL. CDR3 bases: TGCGCCAGCAGCCAAGCCCGGACAGGGTATGAGCAGTACTTC. Protein: CASSQARTGYEQYF.

The gene calls are TRBV4-3 and TRBJ1-6, with 7 positions matching TRBD1. There are 15 residues in the CDR3. Germline-derived CDR1 and CDR2 are LGHNA and YSLEER. V shed 6 bases, J shed 7 bases, and the junction held 9 bases outside the gene matches. CDR3 nucleotides: TGCGCCAGCAGTCGAGACAGGGTAGGCAATTCACCCCTCCACTTT. Protein sequence: CASSRDRVGNSPLHF.

The chain joins TRBV5-4 to TRBJ2-1; tentative D call: TRBD1 (6 bases). The germline CDR1 and CDR2 sequences are SGHNT and YYREEE (reference sequence). V dropped 2 bases and J dropped 5 bases, with 11 bases sitting between them. The CDR3 contains 14 residues. This chain's CDR3 is CASSLHPGDNEQFF. The CDR3 DNA reads TGTGCCAGCAGCTTACATCCAGGGGACAATGAGCAGTTCTTC. Full variable domain (remainder filled in from reference TRBV5-4 and TRBJ2-1): ETGVTQSPTHLIKTRGQQVTLRCSSQSGHNTVSWYQQALGQGPQFIFQYYREEENGRGNFPPRFSGLQFPNYSSELNVNALELDDSALYLCASSLHPGDNEQFFGPGTRLTVL.

The rearrangement links TRBV10-1 to TRBJ2-5; D remains ambiguous. The J call may be incorrect, as the DNA end agrees better with TRBJ2-7. CDR1 and CDR2 (germline): WNHNN, SYGVQD (reference sequence). This CDR3 has 13 amino acids. The CDR3 bases are TGCGCCAGCAGTGAGTCGGAAGTGGGCGAGCAGTACTTC. It is translated as CASSESEVGEQYF.

This rearrangement joins TRBV12-2 to TRBJ1-4; the D call of TRBD1 is as the table states it, not checked on the DNA. TRBV12-2 is termed a pseudogene. The CDR3 extends over 15 amino acids. CDR3 bases: TGTGCAAGTCGCTTAGTTAGGTGGGGCTTGGGAAAAACTGTTTTT. Translating gives CASRLVRWGLGKTVF.

The rearrangement links TRBV5-6 to TRBJ2-3; TRBD2 aligns across 15 bases. V was pared by 4 bases and J by 7 bases, with 7 bases of the junction left unmatched. Germline lookup yields CDR1 SGHDT and CDR2 YYEEEE. The CDR3 sequence is 16 residues long. The CDR3 bases are TGTGCCAGCAGCGGGGGACTAGCGGGGGGTACGAATACGCAGTATTTT. The encoded protein is CASSGGLAGGTNTQYF.